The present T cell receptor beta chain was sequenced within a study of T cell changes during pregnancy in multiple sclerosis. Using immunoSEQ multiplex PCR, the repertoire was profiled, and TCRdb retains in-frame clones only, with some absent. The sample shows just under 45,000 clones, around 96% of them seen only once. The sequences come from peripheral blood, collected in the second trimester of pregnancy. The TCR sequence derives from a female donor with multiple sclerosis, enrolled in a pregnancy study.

CDR3 amino acids: CATSRDRQGWGEKLFF. The DNA of the CDR3 is TGTGCCACCAGCAGGGATAGACAGGGTTGGGGTGAAAAACTGTTTTTT. The chain links TRBV15 to TRBJ1-4, with 7 positions matching TRBD1. Germline values: CDR1 LNHNV, CDR2 YYDKDF (reference sequence). There are 16 residues in the CDR3. The junction had 11 bases not matched to a gene; V was cut back by 3 bases and J by 7 bases.